This T cell receptor (beta chain) was profiled in a study of T-cell memory formation after mild COVID-19. This clonotype was picked up a small number of times. From the 5' RACE reads, TCRdb called clonotypes with MiXCR, one entry per CDR3 protein. The table records around 410,000 distinct CDR3 sequences, roughly a quarter of them present only once. The CDR3 loop spans 16 amino acids. Between the trimmed V and J ends, which lost 4 bases and 6 bases, there was a span of 17 bases. The germline CDR1 and CDR2 sequences are KGHDR and SFDVKD. V and J are TRBV24-1 and TRBJ2-2, with D perhaps TRBD2 (6 bases). Sequencing was done on a sample of PBMCs or a T cell subset sorted from them (not recorded which). The TCR sequence derives from an adult woman who had mild COVID-19 (a few samples of this study predate the infection). Cell type and time point are not known. The CDR3 nucleotides are TGTGCCACCAGTGAGGCCGGGAGTGTTTGGGCCGGGGAGCTGTTTTTT. Residues: CATSEAGSVWAGELFF.